This T cell receptor beta chain derives from a study of blood T cell repertoires in COVID-19. In the study overall: The cDNA or gDNA used as material had been derived from T cells, B-cell-depleted T cells, or PBMCs.

Original data processing: Reference gene primer amplification gave nucleated cell count estimates. Measured with immunoSEQ multiplex PCR; TCRdb has only the in-frame clones, and not every one. V and J calls plus clone size are reproduced from that table; the DNA served to infer D and trimming. This sample has about 150,000 clones, with roughly nine tenths found just once. The ends lost 4 bases at V and 6 bases at J; junction bases unmatched: 18. Germline V CDR1 and CDR2: MGHRA, YSYEKL. CDR3 length equals 17 residues. This clonotype was sampled from a woman aged 40 to 49 with acute or convalescent COVID-19. V is TRBV4-1 and J is TRBJ2-7; 7 positions match TRBD1. Sequenced sample: peripheral blood. This chain's CDR3 is CASSPFEGLVGGLEQYF. In DNA form, the CDR3 reads TGCGCCAGCAGCCCTTTTGAGGGGTTGGTAGGGGGCCTCGAGCAGTACTTC.